The clone carrying this TCR beta chain was found a few times. This sample was taken from a study of blood T cells in healthy people across ages. Alongside a J-beta primer mix, a sample-barcoded 5' primer served in a second PCR lasting roughly 7 to 11 cycles. TCRdb passed the 5' RACE reads through MiXCR, listing each CDR3 protein once. Of hundreds of thousands of distinct CDR3 sequences in the sample, about 37% were seen once. Input material: blood. The TCR originated in a man younger than 35 in good health.

CDR3 sequence: CSARDFGLAGTLEQFF. CDR3 nucleotides: TGCAGTGCTAGAGATTTCGGACTAGCGGGGACCCTTGAGCAGTTCTTC. The J gene is TRBJ2-1, the V gene TRBV20-1, with 12 bases aligning to TRBD2. The CDR3 is 16 amino acids. The V gene's germline CDR1 is DFQATT and CDR2 SNEGSKA (reference sequence). Germline trimming cut 0 bases from V and 9 bases from J; bases unmatched to any gene: 9.